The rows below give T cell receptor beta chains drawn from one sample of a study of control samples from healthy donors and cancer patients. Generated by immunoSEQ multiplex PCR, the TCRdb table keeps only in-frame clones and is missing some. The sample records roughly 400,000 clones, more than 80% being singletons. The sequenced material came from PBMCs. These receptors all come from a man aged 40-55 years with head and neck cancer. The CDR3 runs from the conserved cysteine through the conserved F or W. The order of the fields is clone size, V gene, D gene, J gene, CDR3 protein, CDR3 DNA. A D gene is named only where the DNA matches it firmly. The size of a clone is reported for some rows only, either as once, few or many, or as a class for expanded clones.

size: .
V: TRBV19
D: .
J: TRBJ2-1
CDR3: CASSIRGGGLNEQFF
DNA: TGTGCCAGTAGTATACGGGGAGGTGGTTTGAATGAGCAGTTCTTC

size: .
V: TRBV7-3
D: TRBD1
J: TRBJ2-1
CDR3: CASSSRDRGYNEQFF
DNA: TGTGCCAGCAGCAGCCGGGACAGGGGATACAATGAGCAGTTCTTC

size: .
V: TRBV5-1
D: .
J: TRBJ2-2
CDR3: CASSLDGSQNTGELFF
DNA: TGCGCCAGCAGCTTGGATGGCAGCCAGAACACCGGGGAGCTGTTTTTT

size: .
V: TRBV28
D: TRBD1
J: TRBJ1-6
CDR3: CASRGQGIGSYNSPLHF
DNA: TGTGCCAGCCGGGGACAGGGAATTGGATCCTATAATTCACCCCTCCACTTT

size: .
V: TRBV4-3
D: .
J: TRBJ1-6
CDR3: CASSQVWGTPLHF
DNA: TGCGCCAGCAGCCAAGTTTGGGGGACACCCCTCCACTTT

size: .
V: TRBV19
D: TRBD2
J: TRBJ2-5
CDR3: CASSRTSGEQETQYF
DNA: TGTGCCAGTAGTAGGACTAGCGGGGAACAAGAGACCCAGTACTTC

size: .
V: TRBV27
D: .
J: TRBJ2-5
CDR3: CASIFRIGRSKETQYF
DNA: TGTGCCAGCATCTTTCGGATAGGACGGTCCAAAGAGACCCAGTACTTC

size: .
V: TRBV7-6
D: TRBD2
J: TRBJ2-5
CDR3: CASSSQRAGEETQYF
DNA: TGTGCCAGCAGCAGCCAGCGGGCGGGGGAGGAGACCCAGTACTTC

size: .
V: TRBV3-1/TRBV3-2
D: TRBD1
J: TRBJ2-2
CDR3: CASSFGQGVTGELFF
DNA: TGTGCCAGCAGCTTTGGACAGGGGGTTACCGGGGAGCTGTTTTTT

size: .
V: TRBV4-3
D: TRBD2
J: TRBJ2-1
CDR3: CASSQDVTSGGNEQFF
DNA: TGCGCCAGCAGCCAAGATGTAACTAGCGGGGGCAATGAGCAGTTCTTC

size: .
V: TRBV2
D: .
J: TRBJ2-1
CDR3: CASRPDSIYNEQFF
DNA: TGTGCCAGCAGACCGGACTCTATCTACAATGAGCAGTTCTTC

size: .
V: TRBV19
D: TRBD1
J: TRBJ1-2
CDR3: CASSRTPGTGFYGYTF
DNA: TGTGCCAGTAGCCGCACACCCGGGACAGGATTTTATGGCTACACCTTC

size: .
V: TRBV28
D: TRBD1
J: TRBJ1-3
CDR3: CASSWQGAFSGNTIYF
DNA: TGTGCCAGCAGTTGGCAGGGGGCGTTTTCTGGAAACACCATATATTTT

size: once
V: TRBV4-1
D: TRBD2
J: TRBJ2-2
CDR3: CASRSTSGRAGELFF
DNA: TGCGCCAGCAGATCCACTAGCGGGAGGGCCGGGGAGCTGTTTTTT

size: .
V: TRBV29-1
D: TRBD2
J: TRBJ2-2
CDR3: CSVSGLAGGLRPGELFF
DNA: TGCAGCGTTTCCGGACTAGCGGGAGGGCTCCGCCCCGGGGAGCTGTTTTTT

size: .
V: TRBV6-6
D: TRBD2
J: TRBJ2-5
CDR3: CASSYPGLAGGETQYF
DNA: TGTGCCAGCAGTTACCCGGGACTAGCGGGGGGAGAGACCCAGTACTTC

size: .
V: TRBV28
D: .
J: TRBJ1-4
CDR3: CASSYSRAPGEKLFF
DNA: TGTGCCAGCAGTTACTCTCGGGCCCCAGGGGAAAAACTGTTTTTT

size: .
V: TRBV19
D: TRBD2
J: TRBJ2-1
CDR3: CASSILGSSSGGSEQFF
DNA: TGTGCCAGTAGTATCTTAGGGTCGTCTAGCGGGGGGAGTGAGCAGTTCTTC

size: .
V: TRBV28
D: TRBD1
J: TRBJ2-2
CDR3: CASSRGQGVTGELFF
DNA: TGTGCCAGCAGCCGGGGACAGGGGGTCACCGGGGAGCTGTTTTTT

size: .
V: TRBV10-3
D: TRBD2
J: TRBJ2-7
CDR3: CAISRLAGDSSYEQYF
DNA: TGTGCCATCAGTCGACTAGCGGGCGACAGCTCCTACGAGCAGTACTTC

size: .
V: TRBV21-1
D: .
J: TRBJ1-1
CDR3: CASSKANPQGSF
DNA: TGTGCCAGCAGCAAAGCGAACCCACAGGGAAGTTTT

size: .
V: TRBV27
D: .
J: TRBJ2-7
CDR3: CASRRGARLHEQYF
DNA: TGTGCCAGTCGCCGGGGGGCCAGGCTCCACGAGCAGTACTTC

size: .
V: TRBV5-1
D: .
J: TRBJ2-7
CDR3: CASSFGSQVTEQYF
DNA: TGCGCCAGCAGCTTTGGGTCACAGGTTACCGAGCAGTACTTC

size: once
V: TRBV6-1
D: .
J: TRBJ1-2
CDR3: CASSDRLNYGYTF
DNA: TGTGCCAGCAGTGATAGGCTTAACTATGGCTACACCTTC

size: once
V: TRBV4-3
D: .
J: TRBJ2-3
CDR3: CASSRTAASTDTQYF
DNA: TGCGCCAGCAGCCGGACGGCGGCTAGCACAGATACGCAGTATTTT

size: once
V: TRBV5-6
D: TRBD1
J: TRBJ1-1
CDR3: CASSLGGRNTEAFF
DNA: TGTGCCAGCAGCTTAGGGGGCAGGAACACTGAAGCTTTCTTT

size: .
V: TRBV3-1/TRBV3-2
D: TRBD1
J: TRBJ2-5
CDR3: CASSQDLRGGRETQYF
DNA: TGTGCCAGCAGCCAAGATCTTCGAGGGGGCCGAGAGACCCAGTACTTC

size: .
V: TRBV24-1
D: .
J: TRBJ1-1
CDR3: CATRSWGPGDTEAFF
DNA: TGTGCCACCAGGTCCTGGGGTCCTGGAGACACTGAAGCTTTCTTT

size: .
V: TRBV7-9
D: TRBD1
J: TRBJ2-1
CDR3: CASSAQGDYNEQFF
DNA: TGTGCCAGCAGCGCTCAGGGGGACTACAATGAGCAGTTCTTC

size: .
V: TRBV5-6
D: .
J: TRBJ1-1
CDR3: CAATKGSTGSAFF
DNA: TGTGCCGCAACGAAAGGGAGTACGGGCTCAGCTTTCTTT

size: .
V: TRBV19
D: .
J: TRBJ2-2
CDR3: CASSSDSRGELFF
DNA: TGTGCCAGTAGTTCTGACTCCCGAGGGGAGCTGTTTTTT

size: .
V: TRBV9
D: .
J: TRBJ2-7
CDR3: CASSGRDGLYEQYF
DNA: TGTGCCAGCAGCGGCCGGGACGGACTCTACGAGCAGTACTTC

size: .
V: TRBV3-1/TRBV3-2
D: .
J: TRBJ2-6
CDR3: CASTPYGANVLTF
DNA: TGTGCCAGCACCCCCTATGGGGCCAACGTCCTGACTTTC

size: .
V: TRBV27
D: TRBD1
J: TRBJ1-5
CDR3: CASSGGTGNRGNQPQHF
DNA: TGTGCCAGCAGTGGGGGGACAGGGAACCGGGGCAATCAGCCCCAGCATTTT

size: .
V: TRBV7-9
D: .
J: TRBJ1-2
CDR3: CASSLALMGFGYTF
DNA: TGTGCCAGCAGCTTAGCGCTGATGGGTTTCGGCTACACCTTC